What follows describes a single T cell receptor (beta chain). Participants were aged about 18 to 90 years, lived in around 25 US areas, and enrolled virtually. Cohorts were based on clinical histories the participants reported. The CDR3 extends over 16 amino acids. The V gene end was trimmed by 2 bases and the J gene end by 4 bases; junction bases not matched to a gene: 6. Germline loops: CDR1 SGHDT, CDR2 YYEEEE. The sample comes from a study of blood T cell repertoires in COVID-19. Study context: Cohort 3 donors were reported recovered after two negative PCRs, clearance, or symptom resolution. Donors in the United States, Italy and Spain gave samples during acute or convalescent COVID-19.

Assay used: immunoSEQ multiplex PCR; TCRdb lists only in-frame clones, some missing. The data show about 280,000 clones, with 88% seen just once and roughly 2% held by the top ten. The receptor was isolated from a woman in her sixties or seventies in a cohort exposed to, infected with or recovered from COVID-19 (not recorded which). The sequenced sample was PBMCs or T cells enriched from blood (not recorded which). V gene TRBV5-6 combines with J gene TRBJ1-5, with TRBD1 matching over 10 bases. The CDR3 sequence: CASSFRGTGVNQPQHF. The CDR3, as DNA: TGTGCCAGCAGCTTCAGAGGGACAGGGGTTAATCAGCCCCAGCATTTT.